These T cell receptor beta chains were read from a single sample in a study of blood T cell repertoires in COVID-19. Repertoires were generated with immunoSEQ multiplex PCR, while TCRdb's copy carries only in-frame clones and drops some. The profile shows about 60,000 clones, approximately 84% of them singletons. Material: peripheral blood. The receptor set was obtained from a human donor in a cohort sampled during active COVID-19. Both conserved end residues are part of each CDR3. A D gene is named only where the DNA matches it firmly. A clone size is listed for some rows: how often the clone was seen (once, few, many), or a class if it is expanded.

clone size | J gene | D gene | V gene | CDR3 protein | CDR3 DNA
- | TRBJ2-7 | - | TRBV6-2/TRBV6-3 | CASSYVGSEQYF | TGTGCCAGCAGTTATGTAGGGAGCGAGCAGTACTTC
- | TRBJ2-2 | - | TRBV6-5 | CASSYPRGENTGELFF | TGTGCCAGCAGTTACCCCAGGGGAGAGAACACCGGGGAGCTGTTTTTT
- | TRBJ1-6 | TRBD1 | TRBV11-3 | CASSSQGAYSPLHF | TGTGCCAGCAGCTCACAGGGGGCTTATTCACCCCTCCACTTT
once | TRBJ2-2 | TRBD2 | TRBV9 | CASSLDAGGRYTGELFF | TGTGCCAGCAGCCTTGATGCGGGGGGGCGGTATACCGGGGAGCTGTTTTTT
- | TRBJ2-3 | TRBD2 | TRBV27 | CASRTPSGGTDTQYF | TGTGCCAGCAGGACCCCCAGCGGGGGCACAGATACGCAGTATTTT
once | TRBJ2-7 | - | TRBV10-3 | CAISGSLRQFYEQYF | TGTGCCATCAGTGGGTCATTACGACAGTTCTACGAGCAGTACTTC
- | TRBJ1-2 | - | TRBV5-1 | CASSTEQGSYGYTF | TGCGCCAGCAGCACCGAACAGGGCTCCTATGGCTACACCTTC
- | TRBJ1-1 | - | TRBV2 | CASRGEQNTEAFF | TGTGCCAGCAGGGGAGAACAGAACACTGAAGCTTTCTTT
- | TRBJ2-7 | - | TRBV29-1 | CSVGSGSLGGEQYF | TGCAGCGTTGGTTCGGGCAGCCTAGGAGGGGAGCAGTACTTC
once | TRBJ2-7 | TRBD2 | TRBV28 | CASSSSGTSADEQYF | TGTGCCAGCAGTTCCTCCGGGACTAGCGCCGACGAGCAGTACTTC
- | TRBJ2-1 | TRBD1 | TRBV18 | CASSLDRVGWSEQFF | TGTGCCAGCTCACTCGACAGGGTAGGGTGGAGTGAGCAGTTCTTC
- | TRBJ1-1 | TRBD1 | TRBV5-1 | CASSTGQGVNTEAFF | TGCGCCAGCAGCACCGGACAGGGAGTGAACACTGAAGCTTTCTTT
- | TRBJ1-1 | - | TRBV12-3/TRBV12-4 | CASSPDRAEAFF | TGTGCCAGCAGTCCAGACCGGGCTGAAGCTTTCTTT
- | TRBJ2-2 | - | TRBV18 | CASSREPVTGELFF | TGTGCCAGCTCACGAGAGCCCGTCACCGGGGAGCTGTTTTTT
once | TRBJ2-7 | TRBD1 | TRBV28 | CASSGGVRDRGNYEQYF | TGTGCCAGCAGTGGAGGAGTCCGGGACAGGGGGAACTACGAGCAGTACTTC
- | TRBJ1-5 | - | TRBV27 | CASSLSSRGAQHF | TGTGCCAGCAGTTTATCGTCCCGCGGGGCCCAGCATTTT
- | TRBJ2-5 | TRBD2 | TRBV2 | CASSELGYGSGGQETQYF | TGTGCCAGCAGTGAATTAGGGTACGGTAGCGGGGGACAAGAGACCCAGTACTTC
- | TRBJ2-7 | TRBD2 | TRBV7-2 | CASSFTSVGEQYF | TGTGCCAGCAGCTTTACTAGCGTCGGCGAGCAGTACTTC
- | TRBJ1-5 | - | TRBV28 | CASSLLGTNNQPQHF | TGTGCCAGCAGTTTATTGGGGACAAATAATCAGCCCCAGCATTTT
- | TRBJ2-1 | - | TRBV24-1 | CATRSSSGNEQFF | TGTGCCACCAGATCCTCCTCGGGCAATGAGCAGTTCTTC
- | TRBJ2-3 | TRBD1 | TRBV2 | CASSYRGLTDTQYF | TGTGCCAGCAGCTACAGGGGGCTCACAGATACGCAGTATTTT
- | TRBJ1-4 | TRBD1 | TRBV19 | CASSLGQGDEKLFF | TGTGCCAGTAGTCTGGGACAGGGGGATGAAAAACTGTTTTTT
- | TRBJ2-7 | TRBD2 | TRBV28 | CASSLLSGRASYEQYF | TGTGCCAGCAGTTTACTAAGCGGGAGGGCCTCCTACGAGCAGTACTTC
- | TRBJ1-6 | TRBD1 | TRBV19 | CASREGQGRNSPLHF | TGTGCCAGTAGAGAAGGACAGGGCAGAAATTCACCCCTCCACTTT
- | TRBJ1-1 | - | TRBV3-1/TRBV3-2 | CASSPRGGGTEAFF | TGTGCCAGCAGCCCGCGGGGGGGAGGTACTGAAGCTTTCTTT
- | TRBJ2-5 | TRBD2 | TRBV7-2 | CASSLALAGRETQYF | TGTGCCAGCAGCTTAGCGCTAGCGGGAAGGGAGACCCAGTACTTC
- | TRBJ1-5 | TRBD1 | TRBV4-2 | CASSQEQGRNQPQHF | TGTGCCAGCAGCCAAGAACAGGGGCGGAATCAGCCCCAGCATTTT
- | TRBJ2-7 | TRBD1 | TRBV30 | CAWNQGENEQYF | TGTGCCTGGAACCAGGGGGAGAACGAGCAGTACTTC
- | TRBJ1-6 | - | TRBV7-2 | CASRAGGNSPLHF | TGTGCCAGCAGGGCCGGCGGGAATTCACCCCTCCACTTT
- | TRBJ1-6 | TRBD1 | TRBV19 | CASSRTGGGSYNSPLHF | TGTGCCAGTAGTAGGACAGGGGGTGGATCCTATAATTCACCCCTCCACTTT
- | TRBJ1-1 | - | TRBV5-1 | CASSLSGFNTEAFF | TGCGCCAGCAGCTTGTCAGGATTTAACACTGAAGCTTTCTTT
- | TRBJ2-3 | TRBD2 | TRBV5-1 | CASSLASGGGSTDTQYF | TGCGCCAGCAGCTTGGCCTCCGGCGGGGGTAGCACAGATACGCAGTATTTT
few | TRBJ1-1 | - | TRBV7-3 | CASSLQDRNTEAFF | TGTGCCAGCAGCTTACAAGACAGGAACACTGAAGCTTTCTTT
many | TRBJ2-2 | TRBD2 | TRBV19 | CVSGRRAGELFF | TGTGTTAGCGGGAGAAGGGCCGGGGAGCTGTTTTTT
- | TRBJ2-4 | - | TRBV4-1 | CASSGTGTQNIQYF | TGCGCCAGCAGCGGTACAGGTACCCAAAACATTCAGTACTTC
few | TRBJ2-2 | - | TRBV28 | CASRRQDTGELFF | TGTGCCAGCAGACGACAGGACACCGGGGAGCTGTTTTTT
- | TRBJ2-7 | TRBD2 | TRBV7-9 | CASSPAGEVHEQYF | TGTGCCAGCAGCCCAGCGGGAGAAGTCCACGAGCAGTACTTC
- | TRBJ2-7 | - | TRBV6-2/TRBV6-3 | CASSSPGTHSYEQYF | TGTGCCAGCAGTTCCCCTGGGACTCACTCCTACGAGCAGTACTTC
- | TRBJ2-3 | TRBD2 | TRBV27 | CASSLSGLAGGPRNTQYF | TGTGCCAGCAGTTTATCGGGACTAGCGGGAGGGCCTCGAAATACGCAGTATTTT
once | TRBJ1-1 | - | TRBV5-1 | CASSLVLIGTEAFF | TGCGCCAGCAGCTTGGTACTAATTGGCACTGAAGCTTTCTTT
- | TRBJ2-1 | TRBD2 | TRBV24-1 | CATSVAGGLDNEQFF | TGTGCCACCAGTGTAGCGGGGGGTCTTGATAATGAGCAGTTCTTC
few | TRBJ2-1 | - | TRBV5-5 | CASSLDIFLAEQFF | TGTGCCAGCAGCTTGGATATCTTTCTAGCGGAGCAGTTCTTC
- | TRBJ1-3 | TRBD1 | TRBV7-8 | CASSLDRGEGNTIYF | TGTGCCAGCAGCTTAGACAGGGGCGAGGGAAACACCATATATTTT
- | TRBJ2-7 | TRBD1 | TRBV5-1 | CASSAGTGGLYEQYF | TGCGCCAGCAGCGCCGGGACAGGGGGTCTATACGAGCAGTACTTC
- | TRBJ1-2 | TRBD1 | TRBV11-2 | CASSSYDRGNYGYTF | TGTGCCAGCAGCTCGTACGACAGGGGGAACTATGGCTACACCTTC
- | TRBJ2-5 | TRBD2 | TRBV30 | CAWGGTSGQETQYF | TGTGCCTGGGGAGGGACTAGCGGGCAAGAGACCCAGTACTTC
- | TRBJ2-7 | TRBD2 | TRBV9 | CASSEGPLTSGSTEQYF | TGTGCCAGCAGCGAGGGACCCCTGACTAGCGGGAGTACCGAGCAGTACTTC
- | TRBJ2-7 | TRBD1 | TRBV10-3 | CAIGTVIYEQYF | TGTGCCATCGGGACAGTAATCTACGAGCAGTACTTC
- | TRBJ1-2 | TRBD1 | TRBV28 | CASRIGTVYGYTF | TGTGCCAGCAGAATAGGGACAGTTTATGGCTACACCTTC
- | TRBJ2-3 | TRBD2 | TRBV7-3 | CASSLLAGVGDTQYF | TGTGCCAGCAGCTTACTAGCGGGAGTAGGAGATACGCAGTATTTT